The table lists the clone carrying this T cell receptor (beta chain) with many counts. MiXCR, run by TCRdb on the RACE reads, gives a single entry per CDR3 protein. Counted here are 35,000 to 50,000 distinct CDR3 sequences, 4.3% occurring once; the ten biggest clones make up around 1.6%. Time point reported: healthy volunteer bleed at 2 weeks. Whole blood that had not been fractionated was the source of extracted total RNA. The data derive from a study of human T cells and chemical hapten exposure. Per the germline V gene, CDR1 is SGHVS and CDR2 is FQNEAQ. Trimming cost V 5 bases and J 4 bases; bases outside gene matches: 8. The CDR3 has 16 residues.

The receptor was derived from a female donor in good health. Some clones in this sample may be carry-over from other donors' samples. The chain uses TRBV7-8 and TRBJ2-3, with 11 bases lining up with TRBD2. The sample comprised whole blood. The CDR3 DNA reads TGTGCCAGCAGCAGCCTTAGCGGGGGGGCTGCAGATACGCAGTATTTT. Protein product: CASSSLSGGAADTQYF.